This TCR beta chain derives from a study of monozygotic twins with inflammatory bowel disease. The UMIs carried a 6-nucleotide sample barcode, and they were added by template switching. Using TCRalpha and TCRbeta cDNA, the researchers carried out two nested PCRs that lasted approximately 17 and 9 cycles. Reprocessing the 5' RACE reads, TCRdb reports a single entry for every CDR3 protein and omits DNA. Listed are some 400,000 distinct CDR3 sequences; around 2.4% falls within the top ten. Study-level findings and limits: Those with IBD had lower TCRbeta diversity (inverse Simpson) than their healthy co-twins did.

This CDR3 comprises 15 residues. Per the germline V gene, CDR1 is LGHNA and CDR2 is YSLEER. Remarks on this clonotype: As yet, its antigen is unknown.

One blood sample of approximately 2.5 ml was taken from each donor. V usage is TRBV4-3 and J usage is TRBJ1-4. This clonotype was sampled from a human donor with ulcerative colitis or Crohn's disease, or a healthy co-twin of an affected twin (not recorded which). The sample comprised blood. The CDR3 sequence is CASSQEGGKNEKLFF.